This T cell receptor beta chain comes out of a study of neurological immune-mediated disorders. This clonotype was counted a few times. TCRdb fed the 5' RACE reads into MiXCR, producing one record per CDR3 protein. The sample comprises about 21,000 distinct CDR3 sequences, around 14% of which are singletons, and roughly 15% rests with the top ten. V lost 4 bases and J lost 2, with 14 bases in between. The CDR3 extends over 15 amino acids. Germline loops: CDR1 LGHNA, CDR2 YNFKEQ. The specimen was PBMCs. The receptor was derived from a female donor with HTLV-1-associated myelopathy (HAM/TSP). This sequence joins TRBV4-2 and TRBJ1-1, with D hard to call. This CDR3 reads CASSPTLGANTEAFF. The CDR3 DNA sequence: TGTGCCAGCAGCCCCACCCTGGGCGCCAACACTGAAGCTTTCTTT.